Shown below are 17 T cell receptor beta chains from a single sample sequenced in a study of blood T cell repertoires in COVID-19. The method was immunoSEQ multiplex PCR; TCRdb's version includes in-frame clones alone and lacks a portion of them. Of around 150,000 clones detected, 80% to 90% appear once; the ten largest clones hold 3%. The sequenced material came from peripheral blood. The source of these receptors is a woman aged 55 to 70 with active COVID-19.

The chain carries TRBV5-1 and TRBJ2-5; D might be TRBD2 (5 bases). V was pared by 0 bases and J by 3 bases, with 9 bases between. Germline V gives CDR1 SGHRS, CDR2 YFSETQ. The CDR3 contains 14 residues. The CDR3 is CASSLGGSKETQYF. The DNA for the CDR3 is TGCGCCAGCAGCTTGGGAGGGTCTAAAGAGACCCAGTACTTC.

The V call is TRBV4-2, the J call TRBJ2-1; perhaps TRBD1 as D (6 bases). CDR3 length equals 15 residues. Germline assignment: CDR1 LGHNA and CDR2 YNFKEQ. V gave up 0 bases and J gave up 4 bases, with 10 bases separating them. CDR3 sequence: CASSQDRQGYNEQFF. The CDR3, as DNA: TGTGCCAGCAGCCAAGATCGGCAGGGGTACAATGAGCAGTTCTTC.

This clone appeared a few times. The rearrangement joins TRBV5-1 to TRBJ1-1; D is ambiguous. Trimming shortened V by 2 bases and J by 0 bases, and 11 bases separated the two germline ends. The CDR3 covers 15 residues. Looked up from germline, CDR1 is SGHRS and CDR2 is YFSETQ. Written as DNA, the CDR3 is TGCGCCAGCAGCTTTTCACAGACCCTGAACACTGAAGCTTTCTTT. Its protein is CASSFSQTLNTEAFF. Full variable domain (missing parts from reference TRBV5-1 and TRBJ1-1): KAGVTQTPRYLIKTRGQQVTLSCSPISGHRSVSWYQQTPGQGLQFLFEYFSETQRNKGNFPGRFSGRQFSNSRSEMNVSTLELGDSALYLCASSFSQTLNTEAFFGQGTRLTVV.

The V gene is TRBV7-8, the J gene TRBJ1-5; D is unclear. The V end lost 1 base, the J end lost 4 bases, and 14 bases lay between the germline ends. Germline CDR1 SGHVS, CDR2 FQNEAQ. CDR3 length: 16 amino acids. CDR3: CASSLGPLPGNQPQHF. CDR3 DNA sequence: TGTGCCAGCAGCTTAGGCCCCTTACCGGGGAATCAGCCCCAGCATTTT.

The DNA of the CDR3 is TGTGCCAGCAGATTAAGACAGGGGAAGACCCACGGGGAGCTGTTTTTT. The encoded protein is CASRLRQGKTHGELFF. The chain combines TRBV21-1 with TRBJ2-2; whether TRBD1, the table's D call, matches the DNA was not checked. TRBV21-1 is tagged as a pseudogene. This CDR3 region has 16 residues.

The chain carries TRBV19 and TRBJ2-6; perhaps TRBD2 as D (5 bases). Germline CDR1 and CDR2: LNHDA and SQIVND (reference sequence). CDR3 length: 15 amino acids. V lost 5 bases and J 2 bases, leaving 10 bases between the germline ends. CDR3 sequence: CASSLRETGANVLTF. The CDR3 bases are TGTGCCAGTAGTTTGAGGGAGACTGGGGCCAACGTCCTGACTTTC.

The chain recombines TRBV12-3 or TRBV12-4 with TRBJ2-5; a possible D gene is TRBD2 (6 bases). The CDR3 spans 12 residues. The V gene lost 6 bases and the J gene lost 5 bases, with 10 bases spanning the gap. In DNA, the CDR3 is TGTGCCAGCAGCCGACTAGTTGAGACCCAGTACTTC. Residues: CASSRLVETQYF.

The chain carries TRBV28 and TRBJ1-5; 9 positions match TRBD1. Trimming at V came to 7 bases and at J to 5 bases, leaving 6 bases not matched to a gene. This CDR3 is built from 14 residues. Germline V gives CDR1 MDHEN, CDR2 SYDVKM. The CDR3 loop is CASIGTGRDQPQHF. CDR3 bases: TGTGCCAGCATTGGGACAGGGAGGGATCAGCCCCAGCATTTT.

V gene TRBV27 combines with J gene TRBJ2-1; D possibly corresponds to TRBD2 (5 bases). This CDR3 is 15 amino acids long. The V end lost 2 bases, the J end lost 7 bases, and 15 bases lay between the germline ends. Germline CDR1 reads MNHEY; CDR2 reads SMNVEV (reference sequence). For the CDR3, the DNA is TGTGCCAGCAGTTTAATTTATCTAGCCCCGAATGAGCAGTTCTTC. Protein: CASSLIYLAPNEQFF.

This chain uses TRBV27 with TRBJ2-7; a weak D match, TRBD2 (5 bases). The CDR3 is 14 amino acids. V was cut by 6 bases and J by 0 bases, with 12 bases left in between. CDR1 is MNHEY and CDR2 is SMNVEV in the germline V gene (reference sequence). The chain's CDR3 is CASRTRKSSYEQYF. The CDR3 coding sequence is TGTGCCAGCAGAACTAGGAAAAGCTCCTACGAGCAGTACTTC.

The V and J genes are TRBV27 and TRBJ1-3; D not resolved. Trimming cost V 2 bases and J 3 bases, with 8 bases left between them. This CDR3 contains 14 residues. CDR1 and CDR2 from the germline V gene are MNHEY and SMNVEV (reference sequence). The CDR3 region is CASSLRRGGNTIYF. CDR3 sequence (DNA): TGTGCCAGCAGTTTACGGCGGGGTGGAAACACCATATATTTT.

This rearrangement joins TRBV7-3 to TRBJ1-1, with a tentative D call TRBD1 (5 bases). Per germline, CDR1 SGHTA and CDR2 FQGTGA. The V end lost 1 base, the J end lost 1 base, and 10 bases lay between the germline ends. This CDR3 spans 15 amino acids. CDR3 in amino acids: CASSLSGARNTEAFF. The CDR3 region has the DNA TGTGCCAGCAGCTTAAGCGGGGCTCGGAACACTGAAGCTTTCTTT.

As regards this clone: One junction end disagrees with the germline gene, perhaps due to a read error. The chain joins TRBV7-7 to TRBJ2-3; D perhaps matches TRBD2 (5 bases). The CDR3 loop spans 15 amino acids. Germline loops: CDR1 SSHAT, CDR2 FNYEAQ (reference sequence). The CDR3 coding sequence is TGTGCTAGCAGCTTAGGGCTAGCAAGGTCAGATACGCAGTATTTT. Encoded protein: CASSLGLARSDTQYF. Filled out from reference TRBV7-7 and TRBJ2-3, the complete variable domain reads GAGVSQSPRYKVTKRGQDVTLRCDPISSHATLYWYQQALGQGPEFLTYFNYEAQPDKSGLPSDRFSAERPEGSISTLTIQRTEQRDSAMYRCASSLGLARSDTQYFGPGTRLTVL.

In its sample, this clone was seen once. The genes are TRBV5-4 and TRBJ1-6; no clear D gene. Per germline, CDR1 SGHNT and CDR2 YYREEE (reference sequence). This CDR3 contains 12 residues. Trimming cost V 4 bases and J 10 bases, with 9 bases left between them. CDR3 in amino acids: CASSERASPLHF. DNA of the CDR3: TGTGCCAGCAGCGAGCGTGCGTCACCCCTCCACTTT.

The chain couples TRBV2 to TRBJ1-2; no firm D call. The CDR3 contains 14 residues. Germline assignment: CDR1 SNHLY and CDR2 FYNNEI. Trimming left V 2 bases short and J 9 bases short, with 16 bases between. The CDR3: CASSERTAEGSYTF. The CDR3 DNA sequence: TGTGCCAGCAGTGAAAGAACAGCTGAAGGAAGCTACACCTTC. The entire variable domain, with the rest obtained from reference TRBV2 and TRBJ1-2, is as follows: EPEVTQTPSHQVTQMGQEVILRCVPISNHLYFYWYRQILGQKVEFLVSFYNNEISEKSEIFDDQFSVERPDGSNFTLKIRSTKLEDSAMYFCASSERTAEGSYTFGSGTRLTVV.

The chain links TRBV6-1 to TRBJ1-5, with D uncertain. Per germline, CDR1 MNHNS and CDR2 SASEGT. The CDR3 loop spans 13 amino acids. V was pared by 3 bases and J by 4 bases, with 7 bases between. The CDR3 bases are TGTGCCAGCAGTGATCAGGCGAATCAGCCCCAGCATTTT. This gives the protein CASSDQANQPQHF.

A word on this clone: An end of the junction differs from the germline gene, which may be a read error. The rearrangement joins TRBV7-7 to TRBJ2-5; a weak D match, TRBD2 (6 bases). The CDR3 has 14 residues. CDR1 and CDR2 (germline): SSHAT, FNYEAQ (reference sequence). In DNA form, the CDR3 reads TGTGCTAGCAGCTTAGCGGAGGGTGGGGAGACCCAGTACTTC. Encoded protein: CASSLAEGGETQYF.